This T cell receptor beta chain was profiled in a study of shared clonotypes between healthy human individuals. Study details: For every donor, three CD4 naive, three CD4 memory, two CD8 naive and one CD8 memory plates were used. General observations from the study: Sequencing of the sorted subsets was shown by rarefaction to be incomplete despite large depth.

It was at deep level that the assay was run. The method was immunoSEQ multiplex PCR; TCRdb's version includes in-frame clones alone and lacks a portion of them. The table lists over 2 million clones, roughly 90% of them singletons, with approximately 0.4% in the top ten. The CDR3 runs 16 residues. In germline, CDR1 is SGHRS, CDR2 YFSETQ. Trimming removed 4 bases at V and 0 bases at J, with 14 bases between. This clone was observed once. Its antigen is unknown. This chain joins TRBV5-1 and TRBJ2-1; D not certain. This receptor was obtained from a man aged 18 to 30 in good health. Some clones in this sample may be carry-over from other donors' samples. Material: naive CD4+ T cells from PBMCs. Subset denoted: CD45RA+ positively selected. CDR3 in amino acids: CASSTSTLSSYNEQFF. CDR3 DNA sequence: TGCGCCAGCAGCACCTCGACCTTGAGCTCCTACAATGAGCAGTTCTTC.